Below are 17 T cell receptor beta chains sequenced from a single sample in a study of T cell responses to AZD1222 COVID-19 vaccine. Clones were sequenced by immunoSEQ multiplex PCR, and TCRdb holds only the in-frame ones, with some missing. This table holds 200,000 or so clones, approximately 93% found once. Sequenced material: peripheral blood, taken 28 days after the second AZD1222 dose. Every receptor here comes from an adult who received the AZD1222 COVID-19 vaccine.

The chain uses TRBV24-1 and TRBJ1-5, with 9 bases aligning to TRBD1. The CDR3 is 16 residues long. CDR1 KGHDR and CDR2 SFDVKD come from the germline V gene. With 2 bases clipped from V and 6 bases from J, the junction kept 7 bases outside the gene matches. This CDR3 reads CATSDSGTGSVQPQHF. The CDR3 bases are TGTGCCACCAGTGATTCCGGGACAGGGAGTGTTCAGCCCCAGCATTTT.

The chain combines TRBV7-9 with TRBJ1-1; perhaps TRBD1 as D (5 bases). The CDR3 has 13 residues. Trimming pared 5 bases from V and 6 bases from J, leaving 13 bases between. Germline V lookup: CDR1 SEHNR, CDR2 FQNEAQ (reference sequence). The CDR3: CASSPVRGSEAFF. The DNA of the CDR3 is TGTGCCAGCAGCCCCGTGCGGGGGTCTGAAGCTTTCTTT.

The chain carries TRBV6-6 and TRBJ1-2, with unresolved D. The CDR3 spans 13 residues. Trimming took off 7 bases at V and 5 bases at J, with 14 bases between the two ends. Looked up from germline, CDR1 is MNHNY and CDR2 is SVGAGI (reference sequence). The CDR3 region is CASTPRGRYGYTF. CDR3 DNA sequence: TGTGCCAGCACCCCCCGGGGTAGATATGGCTACACCTTC.

The chain links TRBV7-8 to TRBJ2-1; 9 bases line up with TRBD2. Trimming removed 5 bases from V and 2 bases from J; junction bases left unmatched: 4. CDR1 and CDR2 (germline): SGHVS, FQNEAQ. This CDR3 region has 15 residues. The CDR3 nucleotides are TGTGCCAGCAGCACACGCGGGGGGGCCTACAATGAGCAGTTCTTC. This sequence encodes CASSTRGGAYNEQFF.

V is TRBV19 and J is TRBJ1-1; the match to TRBD1 covers 8 bases. The CDR3 is 12 residues long. Germline V lookup: CDR1 LNHDA, CDR2 SQIVND (reference sequence). The V segment lost 2 bases and the J segment 8 bases; nucleotides outside the gene matches: 1. The CDR3 DNA reads as TGTGCCAGTAGTATAAGGACAGGGGAAGCTTTCTTT. This translates into CASSIRTGEAFF.

The rearrangement uses TRBV4-1 and TRBJ1-6; 8 bases are a match to TRBD1. CDR1 and CDR2 from the germline V gene are MGHRA and YSYEKL. J gave up 6 bases and V 2 bases, and 3 bases lay outside the gene matches. The CDR3 is made up of 15 amino acids. CDR3 in amino acids: CASSQPGQANSPLHF. Here the CDR3 DNA reads TGCGCCAGCAGCCAACCGGGACAGGCTAATTCACCCCTCCACTTT.

This clone was recorded only once. The chain combines TRBV11-3 with TRBJ2-1; D gene unclear. CDR3 length equals 15 residues. Trimming cost V 0 bases and J 4 bases, with 10 bases left between them. Germline loops: CDR1 SGHNT, CDR2 YENEEA. CDR3 protein: CASSLDRGPYNEQFF. As DNA, the CDR3 is TGTGCCAGCAGCTTAGATCGAGGTCCATACAATGAGCAGTTCTTC.

The chain carries TRBV11-3 and TRBJ1-1; a possible D gene is TRBD1 (6 bases). Looked up from germline, CDR1 is SGHNT and CDR2 is YENEEA. Trimming took off 3 bases at V and 6 bases at J, with 8 bases between the two ends. The CDR3 sequence is 12 residues long. CDR3 amino acids: CASSFAGAEAFF. The CDR3 DNA sequence: TGTGCCAGCAGCTTCGCAGGGGCTGAAGCTTTCTTT.

The chain is built from TRBV9 and TRBJ2-4; D call uncertain. The CDR3 sequence is 15 residues long. V dropped 4 bases and J dropped 1 base, with 12 bases sitting between them. Germline lookup yields CDR1 SGDLS and CDR2 YYNGEE. CDR3 coding DNA: TGTGCCAGCAGCCCCAGTGGGGTGGCCAAAAACATTCAGTACTTC. Translation gives CASSPSGVAKNIQYF.

V gene TRBV19 combines with J gene TRBJ1-3; unclear D gene. CDR3 length: 14 amino acids. Trimming took 5 bases from V and 0 from J, leaving 8 bases between them. From germline, CDR1 is LNHDA and CDR2 SQIVND (reference sequence). The CDR3 sequence: CASSRGSSGNTIYF. The CDR3 region has the DNA TGTGCCAGTAGTCGCGGGAGCTCTGGAAACACCATATATTTT.

The V and J genes are TRBV7-8 and TRBJ1-4, with unresolved D. The CDR3 runs to 14 residues. V lost 3 bases, J lost 7 bases, and 12 bases lay in between. Germline CDR1 and CDR2: SGHVS and FQNEAQ. CDR3 nucleotide sequence: TGTGCCAGCAGCTTTAGAGGGTCCGGTGAAAAACTGTTTTTT. Translating gives CASSFRGSGEKLFF.

This sequence joins TRBV28 and TRBJ2-7, with TRBD1 as a possible D gene (5 bases). Trimming took off 6 bases at V and 3 bases at J, with 12 bases between the two ends. Germline V lookup: CDR1 MDHEN, CDR2 SYDVKM. CDR3 length equals 13 residues. CDR3 in amino acids: CASRTGQVYEQYF. The CDR3 nucleotides read TGTGCCAGCAGAACTGGACAAGTCTACGAGCAGTACTTC.

This clone was counted a single time. V and J are TRBV5-4 and TRBJ1-4, with 7 bases lining up with TRBD1. Germline V CDR1 and CDR2: SGHNT, YYREEE (reference sequence). The CDR3 is made up of 14 amino acids. Unmatched junction bases numbered 8, after V lost 4 bases and J lost 8 bases. Here the CDR3 DNA reads TGTGCCAGCAGCGACCGGGACAGACGGGAAAAACTGTTTTTT. Protein product: CASSDRDRREKLFF.

The chain carries TRBV18 and TRBJ1-2; a possible D gene is TRBD1 (5 bases). This CDR3 is 14 amino acids long. Trimming left V 6 bases short and J 8 bases short, with 19 bases between. Germline V CDR1 and CDR2: KGHSH, LQKENI. Written as DNA, the CDR3 is TGTGCCAGCTCGCCGCCGCAGGGTGGAAAGGGCTACACCTTC. It translates to CASSPPQGGKGYTF.

The V and J genes are TRBV6-6 and TRBJ1-5, with TRBD1 as a possible D gene (5 bases). The CDR3 is made up of 18 amino acids. Trimming took off 5 bases at V and 0 bases at J, with 20 bases between the two ends. CDR1 is MNHNY and CDR2 is SVGAGI in the germline V gene (reference sequence). The CDR3 nucleotides read TGTGCCAGCAGTCCCCGGACGGCCCAGGGTTATAGCAATCAGCCCCAGCATTTT. Translation: CASSPRTAQGYSNQPQHF.

The count of this clone is one. V usage is TRBV3-1 (or the pseudogene TRBV3-2) and J usage is TRBJ2-2; D is perhaps TRBD1 (6 bases). CDR3 length equals 16 residues. Per germline, CDR1 LGHDT and CDR2 YNNKEL (reference sequence). V lost 1 base to trimming and J lost 7 bases, with 16 bases between them. The CDR3 loop is CASSQGAGAGYGELFF. CDR3 bases: TGTGCCAGCAGCCAAGGGGCAGGGGCAGGTTACGGGGAGCTGTTTTTT.

The V gene is TRBV2, the J gene TRBJ2-3; no reliable D call. Germline loops: CDR1 SNHLY, CDR2 FYNNEI. Trimming left V 8 bases short and J 2 bases short, with 2 bases between. The length of the CDR3 is 10 residues. The CDR3 region is CASVTDTQYF. The CDR3 nucleotides read TGTGCCAGCGTCACAGATACGCAGTATTTT.